This TCR beta chain was identified in a study of shared clonotypes between healthy human individuals. Background on the study: Donors had three CD4 naive, three CD4 memory, two CD8 naive and one CD8 memory plate apiece.

Partitioning of CD4+ cells yielded a CD45RA+ naive subset and a CD45RA-negative memory subset. For each subset, genomic DNA was distributed in equal portions over several immunoSEQ plates. In the original analysis: ImmunoSEQ only sent back junction sequences with no quality scores, so filtering was done differently. The assay was immunoSEQ multiplex PCR, and TCRdb's table has in-frame clones only and misses some. The DNA was the basis for D and trimming; V, J and clone size are from that table. The sample yields around 1,100,000 clones, 77% seen once. Losses at the gene ends were 2 bases for V and 3 bases for J; bases not matched to a gene: 6. The CDR3 extends over 15 amino acids. Per the germline V gene, CDR1 is MGHDK and CDR2 is SYGVNS.

The source of this sequence is a man between 18 and 29 years old in good health. Some clones in this sample may be carry-over from other donors' samples. Sequencing was done on a sample of memory CD4+ T cells from PBMCs. As to subset: CD45RA-negative fraction. This rearrangement joins TRBV25-1 to TRBJ2-7; 8 bases match TRBD2. The DNA for the CDR3 is TGTGCCAGCAGTGAAGAGCCCAGCGGGAGCTACGAGCAGTACTTC. This encodes CASSEEPSGSYEQYF.